These T cell receptor beta chains were read from a single sample in a study of T cell responses to AZD1222 COVID-19 vaccine. TCRdb's table, derived via immunoSEQ multiplex PCR, lists solely in-frame clones and lacks some. The table lists 150,000 to 200,000 clones, more than 75% of them singletons. The source was peripheral blood, collected 28 days after the second AZD1222 dose. The receptors stem from an adult who received the AZD1222 COVID-19 vaccine. Each CDR3 is given with its conserved first and last residue. D genes are given only for firm matches. Not every row has a clone size; where given, it reads once, few, many or a size class.

>TRBV19|NA|TRBD1|TRBJ2-7
CASRDWQGDYEQYF
TGTGCCAGTAGGGATTGGCAGGGGGACTACGAGCAGTACTTC
>TRBV19|NA|NA|TRBJ1-1
CASSIGRGTEAFF
TGTGCCAGTAGTATTGGCAGAGGCACTGAAGCTTTCTTT
>TRBV2|NA|TRBD2|TRBJ2-2
CASSATSGRTRELFF
TGTGCCAGCAGCGCGACTAGCGGGAGGACCAGGGAGCTGTTTTTT
>TRBV23-1|NA|NA|TRBJ2-2
CPTLGCVSYTGELFF
TGCCCTACCTTGGGGTGCGTTTCCTACACCGGGGAGCTGTTTTTT
>TRBV19|once|TRBD2|TRBJ2-2
CASNVLAGHTGELFF
TGTGCCAGTAATGTACTAGCGGGACACACCGGGGAGCTGTTTTTT
>TRBV18|NA|TRBD2|TRBJ2-5
CASSPIAGTYQETQYF
TGTGCCAGCTCACCGATAGCGGGGACTTACCAAGAGACCCAGTACTTC
>TRBV5-4|NA|NA|TRBJ2-7
CASSPVQRVGTYEQYF
TGTGCCAGCAGCCCCGTTCAACGTGTAGGGACCTACGAGCAGTACTTC
>TRBV4-1|NA|TRBD1|TRBJ1-4
CASSSRGRESEKLFF
TGCGCCAGCAGCTCGAGGGGGCGCGAGAGTGAAAAACTGTTTTTT
>TRBV19|NA|TRBD2|TRBJ2-1
CASSPTSGRAFEQFF
TGTGCCAGTAGTCCGACTAGCGGGAGGGCCTTTGAGCAGTTCTTC
>TRBV18|NA|TRBD2|TRBJ2-3
CASSPEGLVTDTQYF
TGTGCCAGCTCACCAGAGGGACTAGTAACAGATACGCAGTATTTT
>TRBV27|NA|NA|TRBJ1-4
CASSSGGGPSTNEKLFF
TGTGCCAGCAGCTCTGGCGGGGGGCCAAGCACTAATGAAAAACTGTTTTTT
>TRBV7-9|NA|TRBD1|TRBJ2-7
CASSSPGQGTWEQYF
TGTGCCAGCAGCTCACCGGGACAGGGAACTTGGGAGCAGTACTTC
>TRBV29-1|NA|NA|TRBJ2-7
CSVKGHLYEQYF
TGCAGCGTTAAGGGACACCTCTACGAGCAGTACTTC
>TRBV27|NA|TRBD2|TRBJ2-2
CASSPGTSGRGLTGELFF
TGTGCCAGCAGTCCAGGGACTAGCGGGAGGGGGCTCACCGGGGAGCTGTTTTTT
>TRBV18|NA|TRBD1|TRBJ1-1
CASSPGQGWGMAEAFF
TGTGCCAGCTCACCCGGACAGGGATGGGGTATGGCTGAAGCTTTCTTT
>TRBV28|NA|NA|TRBJ1-2
CASRRTESNYGYTF
TGTGCCAGCAGGCGGACAGAGTCTAACTATGGCTACACCTTC
>TRBV28|NA|TRBD1|TRBJ1-2
CASSLPTGVDYGYTF
TGTGCCAGCAGTTTACCAACAGGGGTCGACTATGGCTACACCTTC
>TRBV28|NA|NA|TRBJ2-4
CASRPTPRLGRNIQYF
TGTGCCAGCAGACCTACGCCCCGGTTAGGGAGAAACATTCAGTACTTC
>TRBV24-1|NA|NA|TRBJ2-3
CATSDPPGYTQYF
TGTGCCACCAGTGACCCCCCCGGGTACACGCAGTATTTT
>TRBV6-2/TRBV6-3|NA|NA|TRBJ2-1
CASSYSNPHEQFF
TGTGCCAGCAGTTACTCGAATCCCCATGAGCAGTTCTTC
>TRBV5-1|NA|NA|TRBJ1-1
CASSLMGSHTEAFF
TGCGCCAGCAGCTTGATGGGATCTCACACTGAAGCTTTCTTT
>TRBV9|NA|TRBD1|TRBJ1-5
CASSVGTVSNQPQHF
TGTGCCAGCAGCGTCGGGACAGTTAGCAATCAGCCCCAGCATTTT
>TRBV6-5|NA|NA|TRBJ2-2
CASPMASATGELFF
TGTGCCAGTCCCATGGCTAGCGCCACCGGGGAGCTGTTTTTT
>TRBV7-9|few|NA|TRBJ1-1
CASSLIGRGGTEAFF
TGTGCCAGCAGCTTAATAGGGAGAGGTGGGACTGAAGCTTTCTTT
>TRBV5-1|NA|NA|TRBJ1-2
CASSLADREGNGYTF
TGCGCCAGCAGCTTGGCCGACCGGGAAGGGAATGGCTACACCTTC
>TRBV27|NA|NA|TRBJ2-3
CASTRDPADTQYF
TGTGCCAGCACCAGAGACCCCGCGGATACGCAGTATTTT
>TRBV28|NA|NA|TRBJ1-1
CASSLSLIEAFF
TGTGCCAGCAGTTTAAGCCTGATTGAAGCTTTCTTT
>TRBV14|NA|NA|TRBJ2-7
CASSQDRSGYEQYF
TGTGCCAGCAGCCAAGATAGGTCGGGCTACGAGCAGTACTTC
>TRBV18|NA|NA|TRBJ1-3
CASSPMLTGSGNTIYF
TGTGCCAGCTCACCAATGCTCACGGGATCTGGAAACACCATATATTTT
>TRBV4-3|few|TRBD1|TRBJ2-7
CASSQGRGTAYEQYF
TGCGCCAGCAGCCAAGGTAGAGGGACAGCCTACGAGCAGTACTTC
>TRBV7-8|NA|TRBD1|TRBJ1-5
CASSLPTGGNQPQHF
TGTGCCAGCAGCTTACCTACAGGGGGCAATCAGCCCCAGCATTTT
>TRBV2|NA|TRBD2|TRBJ2-7
CAGQRETFYEQYF
TGTGCCGGGCAGCGGGAGACCTTCTACGAGCAGTACTTC
>TRBV14|NA|TRBD1|TRBJ2-1
CASSQRGGRGNNEQFF
TGTGCCAGCAGCCAAAGAGGGGGCAGGGGCAACAATGAGCAGTTCTTC
>TRBV28|once|NA|TRBJ2-7
CASVTGSPYEQYF
TGTGCCAGCGTCACAGGTTCCCCCTACGAGCAGTACTTC
>TRBV18|NA|NA|TRBJ2-3
CASSPSGTDTQYF
TGTGCCAGCTCACCATCCGGCACAGATACGCAGTATTTT
>TRBV10-1|NA|TRBD1|TRBJ1-4
CAIGRTGLREKLFF
TGCGCCATCGGGAGGACAGGGCTACGAGAAAAACTGTTTTTT
>TRBV30|NA|NA|TRBJ1-2
CAWRIKSTGFGYTF
TGTGCCTGGAGGATAAAATCAACAGGGTTTGGCTACACCTTC
>TRBV6-1|NA|NA|TRBJ2-7
CASSPNWAEQYF
TGTGCCAGCAGTCCCAACTGGGCCGAGCAGTACTTC
>TRBV11-3|NA|NA|TRBJ2-7
CASSADSTYEQYF
TGTGCCAGCAGCGCCGACAGCACCTACGAGCAGTACTTC
>TRBV2|NA|NA|TRBJ2-3
CASSEDRPGGTDTQYF
TGTGCCAGCAGTGAAGATAGGCCAGGGGGCACAGATACGCAGTATTTT
>TRBV3-1/TRBV3-2|NA|TRBD2|TRBJ2-7
CASSQEAGRAPPVKQYF
TGTGCCAGCAGCCAAGAGGCCGGGAGGGCCCCCCCTGTCAAGCAGTACTTC
>TRBV10-3|NA|TRBD2|TRBJ2-7
CAISESASGRGEQYF
TGTGCCATCAGTGAGTCGGCTAGCGGGAGGGGGGAGCAGTACTTC
>TRBV4-2|NA|TRBD1|TRBJ1-2
CASSPGTGGGYGYTF
TGTGCCAGCAGCCCCGGGACAGGGGGCGGCTATGGCTACACCTTC
>TRBV19|NA|TRBD2|TRBJ2-7
CATRTSGTYEQYF
TGTGCCACCAGGACTAGCGGGACGTACGAGCAGTACTTC
>TRBV11-3|NA|TRBD1|TRBJ2-1
CASSLYRGDNEQFF
TGTGCCAGCAGCTTATACAGGGGGGACAATGAGCAGTTCTTC
>TRBV6-5|few|TRBD1|TRBJ1-2
CASRPGTGAVYGYTF
TGTGCCAGCAGACCCGGGACAGGGGCGGTCTATGGCTACACCTTC
>TRBV3-1/TRBV3-2|NA|NA|TRBJ2-7
CASSQEAEQYF
TGTGCCAGCAGCCAAGAGGCCGAGCAGTACTTC
>TRBV19|few|NA|TRBJ1-2
CASTQSNYGYTF
TGTGCCAGTACACAGTCTAACTATGGCTACACCTTC
>TRBV4-2|NA|NA|TRBJ1-1
CASSQDRLAREAFF
TGTGCCAGCAGCCAAGATAGGTTGGCCCGTGAAGCTTTCTTT
>TRBV25-1|NA|NA|TRBJ1-5
CASSEWGRGGNQPQHF
TGTGCCAGCAGTGAATGGGGCCGGGGTGGCAATCAGCCCCAGCATTTT
>TRBV28|NA|NA|TRBJ2-3
CASSSVDTRTSTDTQYF
TGTGCCAGCAGTTCCGTAGACACTAGGACTAGCACAGATACGCAGTATTTT
>TRBV7-3|NA|NA|TRBJ2-1
CASSLRRPGNEQFF
TGTGCCAGCAGCTTAAGGAGGCCCGGCAATGAGCAGTTCTTC